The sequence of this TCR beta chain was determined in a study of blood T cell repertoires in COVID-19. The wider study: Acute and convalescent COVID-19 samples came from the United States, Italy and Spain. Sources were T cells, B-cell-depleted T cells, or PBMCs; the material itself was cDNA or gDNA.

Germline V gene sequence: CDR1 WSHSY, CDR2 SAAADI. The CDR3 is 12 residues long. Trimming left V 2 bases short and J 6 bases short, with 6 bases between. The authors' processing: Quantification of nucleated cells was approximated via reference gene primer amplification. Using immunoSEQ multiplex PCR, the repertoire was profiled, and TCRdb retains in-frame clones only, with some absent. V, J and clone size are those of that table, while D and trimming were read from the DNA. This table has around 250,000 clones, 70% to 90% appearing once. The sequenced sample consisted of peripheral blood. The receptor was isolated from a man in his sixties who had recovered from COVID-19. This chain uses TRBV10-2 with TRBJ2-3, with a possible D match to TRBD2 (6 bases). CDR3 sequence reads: CASSELADTQYF. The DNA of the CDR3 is TGCGCCAGCAGTGAGCTAGCGGATACGCAGTATTTT.